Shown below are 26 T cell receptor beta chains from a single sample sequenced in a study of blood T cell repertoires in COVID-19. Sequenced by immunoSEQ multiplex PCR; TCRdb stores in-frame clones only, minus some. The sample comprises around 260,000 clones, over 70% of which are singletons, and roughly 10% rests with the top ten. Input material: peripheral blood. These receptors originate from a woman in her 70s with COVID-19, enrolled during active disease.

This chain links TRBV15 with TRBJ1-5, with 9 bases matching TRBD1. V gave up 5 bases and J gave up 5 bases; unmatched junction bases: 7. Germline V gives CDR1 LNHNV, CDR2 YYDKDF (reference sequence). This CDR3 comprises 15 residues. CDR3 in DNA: TGTGCCACCAGCGGTACGGGACAGGGTCATCAGCCCCAGCATTTT. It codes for CATSGTGQGHQPQHF. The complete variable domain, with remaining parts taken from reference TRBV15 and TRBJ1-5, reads DAMVIQNPRYQVTQFGKPVTLSCSQTLNHNVMYWYQQKSSQAPKLLFHYYDKDFNNEADTPDNFQSRRPNTSFCFLDIRSPGLGDTAMYLCATSGTGQGHQPQHFGDGTRLSIL.

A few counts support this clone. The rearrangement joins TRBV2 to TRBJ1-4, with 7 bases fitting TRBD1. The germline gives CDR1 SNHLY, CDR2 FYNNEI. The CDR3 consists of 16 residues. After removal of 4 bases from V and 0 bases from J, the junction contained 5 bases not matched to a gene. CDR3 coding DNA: TGTGCCAGCAGTGCAAGACAGGGTGCAACTAATGAAAAACTGTTTTTT. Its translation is CASSARQGATNEKLFF.

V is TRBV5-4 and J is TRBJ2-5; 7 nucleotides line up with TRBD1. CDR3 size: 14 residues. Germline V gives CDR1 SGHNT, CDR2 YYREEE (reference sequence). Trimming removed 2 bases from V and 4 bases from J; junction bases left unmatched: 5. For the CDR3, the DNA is TGTGCCAGCAGCTTACAGGGGTCTTCAGAGACCCAGTACTTC. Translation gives CASSLQGSSETQYF.

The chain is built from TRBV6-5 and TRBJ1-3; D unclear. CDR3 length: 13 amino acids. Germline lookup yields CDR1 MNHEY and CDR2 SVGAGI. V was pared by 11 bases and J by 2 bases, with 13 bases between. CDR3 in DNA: TGTGCCCTAGCCGAGACCCCTGGAAACACCATATATTTT. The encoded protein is CALAETPGNTIYF.

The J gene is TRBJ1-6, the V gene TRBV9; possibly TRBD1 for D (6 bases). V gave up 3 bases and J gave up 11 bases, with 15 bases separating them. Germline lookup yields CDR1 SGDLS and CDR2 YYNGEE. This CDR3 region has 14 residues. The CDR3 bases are TGTGCCAGCAGCGCCAGACAGGTTTTGGCACCCCTCCACTTT. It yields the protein CASSARQVLAPLHF.

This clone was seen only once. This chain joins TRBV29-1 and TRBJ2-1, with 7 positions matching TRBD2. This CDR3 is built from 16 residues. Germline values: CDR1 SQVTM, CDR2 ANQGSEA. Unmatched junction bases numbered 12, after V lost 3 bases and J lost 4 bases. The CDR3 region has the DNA TGCAGCGTTGAGGGAAAGTGGCTAGCGGCTTACAATGAGCAGTTCTTC. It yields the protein CSVEGKWLAAYNEQFF.

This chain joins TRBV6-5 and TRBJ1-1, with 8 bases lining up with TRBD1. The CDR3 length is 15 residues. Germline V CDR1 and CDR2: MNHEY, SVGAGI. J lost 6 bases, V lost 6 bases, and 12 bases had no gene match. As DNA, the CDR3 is TGTGCCAGCAGCCCACTCAGGACAGGGCGCGCTGAAGCTTTCTTT. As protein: CASSPLRTGRAEAFF.

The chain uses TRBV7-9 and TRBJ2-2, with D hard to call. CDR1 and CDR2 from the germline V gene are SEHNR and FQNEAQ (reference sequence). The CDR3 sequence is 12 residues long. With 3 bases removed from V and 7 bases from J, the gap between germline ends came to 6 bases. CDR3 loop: CASSFSLGELFF. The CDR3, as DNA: TGTGCCAGCAGCTTTTCCCTCGGGGAGCTGTTTTTT.

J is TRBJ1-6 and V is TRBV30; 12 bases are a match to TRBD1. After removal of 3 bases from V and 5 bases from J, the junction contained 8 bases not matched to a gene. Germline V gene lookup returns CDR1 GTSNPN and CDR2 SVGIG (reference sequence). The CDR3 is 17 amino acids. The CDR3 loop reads CAWSAGTGGHDNSPLHF. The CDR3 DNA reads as TGTGCCTGGAGCGCCGGGACAGGGGGCCATGATAATTCACCCCTCCACTTT.

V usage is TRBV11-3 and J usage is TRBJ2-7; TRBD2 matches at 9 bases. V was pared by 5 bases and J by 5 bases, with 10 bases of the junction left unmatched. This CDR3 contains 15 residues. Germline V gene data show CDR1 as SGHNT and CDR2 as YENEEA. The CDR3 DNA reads TGTGCCAGCAGCCCTAATTTTAGCGGGAGACACGAGCAGTACTTC. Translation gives CASSPNFSGRHEQYF. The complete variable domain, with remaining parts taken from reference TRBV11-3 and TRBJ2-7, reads EAGVVQSPRYKIIEKKQPVAFWCNPISGHNTLYWYLQNLGQGPELLIRYENEEAVDDSQLPKDRFSAERLKGVDSTLKIQPAELGDSAVYLCASSPNFSGRHEQYFGPGTRLTVT.

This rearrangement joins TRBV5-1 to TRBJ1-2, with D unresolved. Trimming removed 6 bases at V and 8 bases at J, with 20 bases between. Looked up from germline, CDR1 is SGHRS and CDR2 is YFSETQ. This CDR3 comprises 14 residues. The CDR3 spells CASKVQTSGSGYTF. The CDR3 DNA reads TGCGCCAGCAAGGTGCAGACCTCGGGAAGCGGCTACACCTTC.

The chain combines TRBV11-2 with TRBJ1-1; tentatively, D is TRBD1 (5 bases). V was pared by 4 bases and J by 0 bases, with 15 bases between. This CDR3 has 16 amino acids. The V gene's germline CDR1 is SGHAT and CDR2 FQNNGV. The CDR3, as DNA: TGTGCCAGCAGCTCAGGGTGGGAAATTTTGAACACTGAAGCTTTCTTT. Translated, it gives CASSSGWEILNTEAFF. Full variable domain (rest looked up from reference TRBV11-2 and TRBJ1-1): EAGVAQSPRYKIIEKRQSVAFWCNPISGHATLYWYQQILGQGPKLLIQFQNNGVVDDSQLPKDRFSAERLKGVDSTLKIQPAKLEDSAVYLCASSSGWEILNTEAFFGQGTRLTVV.

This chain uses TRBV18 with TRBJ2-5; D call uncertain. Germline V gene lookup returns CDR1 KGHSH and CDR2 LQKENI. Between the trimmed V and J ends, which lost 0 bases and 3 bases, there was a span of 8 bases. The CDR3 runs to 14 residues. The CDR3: CASSPPPQKETQYF. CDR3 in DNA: TGTGCCAGCTCACCACCACCCCAGAAAGAGACCCAGTACTTC.

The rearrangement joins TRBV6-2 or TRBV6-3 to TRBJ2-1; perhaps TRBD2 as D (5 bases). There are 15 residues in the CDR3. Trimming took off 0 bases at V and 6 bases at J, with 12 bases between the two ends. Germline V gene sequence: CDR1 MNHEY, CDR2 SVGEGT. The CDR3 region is CASSYSSVYSNEQFF. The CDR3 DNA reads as TGTGCCAGCAGTTACTCTAGCGTCTACTCCAATGAGCAGTTCTTC.

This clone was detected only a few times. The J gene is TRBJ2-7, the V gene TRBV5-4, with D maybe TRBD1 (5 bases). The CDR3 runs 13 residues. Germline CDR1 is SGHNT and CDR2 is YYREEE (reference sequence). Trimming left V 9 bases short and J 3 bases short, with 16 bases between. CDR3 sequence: CATGAIDSYEQYF. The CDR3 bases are TGTGCCACGGGCGCAATAGACAGCTACGAGCAGTACTTC.

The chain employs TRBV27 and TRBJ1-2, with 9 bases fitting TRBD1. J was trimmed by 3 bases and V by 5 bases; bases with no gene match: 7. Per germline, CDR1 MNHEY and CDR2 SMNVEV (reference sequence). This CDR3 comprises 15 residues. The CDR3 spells CASSERTGAYYGYTF. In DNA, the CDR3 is TGTGCCAGCAGTGAGCGGACAGGGGCCTACTATGGCTACACCTTC.

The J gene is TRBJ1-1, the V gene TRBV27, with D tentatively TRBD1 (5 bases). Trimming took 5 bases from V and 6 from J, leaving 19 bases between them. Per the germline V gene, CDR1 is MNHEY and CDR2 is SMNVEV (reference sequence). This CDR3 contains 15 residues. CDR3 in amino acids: CASSPSRGAASEAFF. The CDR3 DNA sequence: TGTGCCAGCAGTCCATCCCGTGGGGCGGCGTCTGAAGCTTTCTTT.

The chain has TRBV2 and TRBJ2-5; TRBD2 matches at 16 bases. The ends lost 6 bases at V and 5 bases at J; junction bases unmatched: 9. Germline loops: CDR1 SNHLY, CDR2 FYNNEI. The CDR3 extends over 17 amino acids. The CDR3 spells CASRTGTSGRAWETQYF. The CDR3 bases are TGTGCCAGCAGAACCGGGACTAGCGGGAGGGCCTGGGAGACCCAGTACTTC.

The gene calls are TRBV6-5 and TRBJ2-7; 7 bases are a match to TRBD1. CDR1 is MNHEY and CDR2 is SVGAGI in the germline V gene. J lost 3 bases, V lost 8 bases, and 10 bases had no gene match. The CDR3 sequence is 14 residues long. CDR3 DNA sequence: TGTGCCAGCGGTAGGACAGGTCTTGGCTACGAGCAGTACTTC. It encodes CASGRTGLGYEQYF.

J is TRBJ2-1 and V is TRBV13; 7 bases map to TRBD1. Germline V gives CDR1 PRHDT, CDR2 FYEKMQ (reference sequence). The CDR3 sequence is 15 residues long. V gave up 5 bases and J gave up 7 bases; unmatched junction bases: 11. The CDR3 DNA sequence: TGTGCCAGCAGCCGGGACAGCGATAGGTCGAATGAGCAGTTCTTC. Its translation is CASSRDSDRSNEQFF. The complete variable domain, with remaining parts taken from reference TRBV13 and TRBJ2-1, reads AAGVIQSPRHLIKEKRETATLKCYPIPRHDTVYWYQQGPGQDPQFLISFYEKMQSDKGSIPDRFSAQQFSDYHSELNMSSLELGDSALYFCASSRDSDRSNEQFFGPGTRLTVL.

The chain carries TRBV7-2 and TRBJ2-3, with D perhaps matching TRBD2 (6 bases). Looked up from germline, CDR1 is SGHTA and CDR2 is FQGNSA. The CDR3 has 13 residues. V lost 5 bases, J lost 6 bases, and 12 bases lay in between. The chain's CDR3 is CASSPQSGDTQYF. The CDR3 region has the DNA TGTGCCAGCAGCCCCCAGAGCGGGGATACGCAGTATTTT. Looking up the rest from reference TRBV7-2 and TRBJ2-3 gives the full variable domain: GAGVSQSPSNKVTEKGKDVELRCDPISGHTALYWYRQSLGQGLEFLIYFQGNSAPDKSGLPSDRFSAERTGGSVSTLTIQRTQQEDSAVYLCASSPQSGDTQYFGPGTRLTVL.

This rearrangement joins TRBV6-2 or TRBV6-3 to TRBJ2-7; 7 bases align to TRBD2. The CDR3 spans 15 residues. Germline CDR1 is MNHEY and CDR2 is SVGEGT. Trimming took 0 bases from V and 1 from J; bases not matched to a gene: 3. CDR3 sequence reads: CASSYSQAGSYEQYF. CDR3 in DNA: TGTGCCAGCAGTTACTCGCAAGCGGGATCCTACGAGCAGTACTTC.

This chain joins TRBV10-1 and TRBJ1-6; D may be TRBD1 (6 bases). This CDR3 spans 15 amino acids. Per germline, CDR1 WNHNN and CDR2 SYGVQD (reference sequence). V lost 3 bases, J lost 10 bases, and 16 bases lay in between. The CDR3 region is CASSDHEQGSSPLHF. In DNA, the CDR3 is TGCGCCAGCAGTGACCACGAACAGGGATCATCACCCCTCCACTTT.

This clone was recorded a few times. The CDR3: CASSESRGDFAGYTF. The CDR3 DNA sequence: TGTGCCAGCAGTGAATCAAGGGGCGATTTCGCCGGCTACACCTTC. The chain joins TRBV25-1 to TRBJ1-2, with D perhaps matching TRBD1 (5 bases). With 1 base removed from V and 8 bases from J, the gap between germline ends came to 17 bases. Germline CDR1 is MGHDK and CDR2 is SYGVNS. The CDR3 length is 15 residues.

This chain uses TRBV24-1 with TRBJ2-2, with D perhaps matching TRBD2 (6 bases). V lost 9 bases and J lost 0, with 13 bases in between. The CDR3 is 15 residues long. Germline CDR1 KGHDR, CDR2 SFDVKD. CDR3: CATSLGGANTGELFF. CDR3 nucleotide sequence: TGTGCCACCTCCCTGGGAGGCGCGAACACCGGGGAGCTGTTTTTT.

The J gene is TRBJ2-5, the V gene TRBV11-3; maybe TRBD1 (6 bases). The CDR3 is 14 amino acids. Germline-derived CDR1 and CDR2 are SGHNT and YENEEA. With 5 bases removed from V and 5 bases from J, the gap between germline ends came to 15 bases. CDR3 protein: CASSTTGTGETQYF. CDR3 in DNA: TGTGCCAGCAGCACAACAGGGACGGGGGAGACCCAGTACTTC. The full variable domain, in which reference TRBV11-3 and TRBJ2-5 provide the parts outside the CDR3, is EAGVVQSPRYKIIEKKQPVAFWCNPISGHNTLYWYLQNLGQGPELLIRYENEEAVDDSQLPKDRFSAERLKGVDSTLKIQPAELGDSAVYLCASSTTGTGETQYFGPGTRLLVL.